These T cell receptor beta chains were read from a single sample in a study of high-grade serous ovarian cancer treatment subgroups. Sequenced by immunoSEQ multiplex PCR; TCRdb stores in-frame clones only, minus some. This table has about 5,800 clones, 60% to 75% appearing once. Material for sequencing was tumor tissue. Receptors originate from a human donor with high-grade serous ovarian cancer. CDR3s include the opening cysteine and the closing phenylalanine or tryptophan. D genes are given only for firm matches. Clone size is not always given. Where it is, it says once, few, many or a class for expanded clones.

>TRBJ2-2|TRBV7-2|NA|TRBD1
CASSPGQGSGELFF
TGTGCCAGCAGTCCGGGACAGGGTAGCGGGGAGCTGTTTTTT
>TRBJ1-5|TRBV7-2|NA|TRBD1
CASSATGAPNQPQHF
TGTGCCAGCAGCGCGACAGGGGCTCCAAATCAGCCCCAGCATTTT
>TRBJ2-1|TRBV2|NA|NA
CASSLTDNEQFF
TGTGCCAGCAGCCTGACAGACAATGAGCAGTTCTTC
>TRBJ2-7|TRBV6-5|NA|NA
CASWPGGVEQYF
TGTGCCAGCTGGCCAGGAGGGGTCGAGCAGTACTTC
>TRBJ1-5|TRBV7-2|NA|TRBD1
CASSPDRGGQPQHF
TGTGCCAGCAGCCCGGACAGGGGAGGACAGCCCCAGCATTTT
>TRBJ1-2|TRBV5-4|NA|NA
CASSPVGADGNYGYTF
TGTGCCAGCAGCCCCGTCGGGGCAGACGGTAACTATGGCTACACCTTC
>TRBJ1-1|TRBV6-1|NA|NA
CASSANGRSVTEAFF
TGTGCCAGCAGTGCTAACGGGAGGTCCGTCACTGAAGCTTTCTTT
>TRBJ1-2|TRBV6-5|once|NA
CASIKPAEANYGYTF
TGTGCCAGCATCAAACCGGCCGAAGCTAACTATGGCTACACCTTC
>TRBJ1-1|TRBV7-8|few|NA
CASTPVLVDTEAFF
TGTGCCTCGACGCCGGTGTTGGTAGACACTGAAGCTTTCTTT
>TRBJ1-3|TRBV11-2|NA|NA
CARNGRAASGNTIYF
TGTGCCCGAAACGGCAGGGCAGCCTCTGGAAACACCATATATTTT
>TRBJ1-2|TRBV5-5|NA|TRBD1
CASSLYGTGDNYGYTF
TGTGCCAGCAGCTTGTACGGGACAGGCGATAACTATGGCTACACCTTC
>TRBJ1-2|TRBV19|NA|NA
CASSGVSAGYTF
TGTGCCAGTAGTGGTGTCTCTGCTGGCTACACCTTC